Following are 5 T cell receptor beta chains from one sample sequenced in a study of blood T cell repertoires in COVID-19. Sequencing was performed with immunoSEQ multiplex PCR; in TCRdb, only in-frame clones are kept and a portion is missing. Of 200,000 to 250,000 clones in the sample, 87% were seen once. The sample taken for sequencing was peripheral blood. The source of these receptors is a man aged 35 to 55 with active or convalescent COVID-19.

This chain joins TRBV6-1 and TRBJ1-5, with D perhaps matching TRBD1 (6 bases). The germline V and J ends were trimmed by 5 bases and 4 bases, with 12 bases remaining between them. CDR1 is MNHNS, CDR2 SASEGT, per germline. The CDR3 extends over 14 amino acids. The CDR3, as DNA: TGTGCCAGCAGTTTCCCGGGACAAAATCAGCCCCAGCATTTT. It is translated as CASSFPGQNQPQHF.

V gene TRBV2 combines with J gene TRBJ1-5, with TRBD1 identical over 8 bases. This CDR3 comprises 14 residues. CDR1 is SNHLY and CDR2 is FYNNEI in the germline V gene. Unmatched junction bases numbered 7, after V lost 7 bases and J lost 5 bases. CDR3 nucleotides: TGTGCCAGCACCAGGACAGGGACGGATCAGCCCCAGCATTTT. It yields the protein CASTRTGTDQPQHF.

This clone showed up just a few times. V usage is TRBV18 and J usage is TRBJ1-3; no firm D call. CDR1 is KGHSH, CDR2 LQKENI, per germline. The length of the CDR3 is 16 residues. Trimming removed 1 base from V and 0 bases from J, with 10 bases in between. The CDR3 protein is CASSPRTDSSGNTIYF. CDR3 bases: TGTGCCAGCTCACCACGAACAGATAGCTCTGGAAACACCATATATTTT.

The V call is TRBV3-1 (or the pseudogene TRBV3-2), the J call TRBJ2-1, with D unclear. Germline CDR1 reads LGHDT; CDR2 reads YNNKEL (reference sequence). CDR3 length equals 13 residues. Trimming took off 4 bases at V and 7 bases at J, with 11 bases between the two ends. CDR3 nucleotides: TGTGCCAGCAGCCCTCTACTCGAGAATGAGCAGTTCTTC. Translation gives CASSPLLENEQFF.

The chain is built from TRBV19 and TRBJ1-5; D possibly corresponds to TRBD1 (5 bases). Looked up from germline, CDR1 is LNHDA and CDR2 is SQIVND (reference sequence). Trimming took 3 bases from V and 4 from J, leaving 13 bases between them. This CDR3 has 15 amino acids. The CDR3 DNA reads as TGTGCCAGTAGTATGAGAGACAGAGAGAATCAGCCCCAGCATTTT. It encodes CASSMRDRENQPQHF.